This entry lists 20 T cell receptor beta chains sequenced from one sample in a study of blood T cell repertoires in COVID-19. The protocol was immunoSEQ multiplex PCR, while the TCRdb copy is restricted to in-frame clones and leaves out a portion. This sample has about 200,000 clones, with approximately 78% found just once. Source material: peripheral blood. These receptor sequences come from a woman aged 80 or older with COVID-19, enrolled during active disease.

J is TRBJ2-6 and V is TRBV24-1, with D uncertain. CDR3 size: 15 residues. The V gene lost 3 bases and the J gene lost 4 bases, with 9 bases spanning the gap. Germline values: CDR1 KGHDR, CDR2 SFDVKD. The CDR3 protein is CATSDPAEGANVLTF. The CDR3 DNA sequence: TGTGCCACCAGTGATCCCGCGGAGGGGGCCAACGTCCTGACTTTC.

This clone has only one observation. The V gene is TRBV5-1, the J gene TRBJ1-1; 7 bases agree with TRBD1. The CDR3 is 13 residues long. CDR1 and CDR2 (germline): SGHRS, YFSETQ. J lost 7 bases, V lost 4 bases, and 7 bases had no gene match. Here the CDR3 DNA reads TGCGCCAGCAGCCCGGGGACAGAACTTGAAGCTTTCTTT. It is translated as CASSPGTELEAFF.

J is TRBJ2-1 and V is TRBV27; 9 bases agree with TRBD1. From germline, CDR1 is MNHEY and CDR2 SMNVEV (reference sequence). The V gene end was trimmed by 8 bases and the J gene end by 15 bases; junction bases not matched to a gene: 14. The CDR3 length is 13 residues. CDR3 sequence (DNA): TGTGCCAGCTCCCCGGGACAGGGTACAATGAGGTTCTTC. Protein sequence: CASSPGQGTMRFF.

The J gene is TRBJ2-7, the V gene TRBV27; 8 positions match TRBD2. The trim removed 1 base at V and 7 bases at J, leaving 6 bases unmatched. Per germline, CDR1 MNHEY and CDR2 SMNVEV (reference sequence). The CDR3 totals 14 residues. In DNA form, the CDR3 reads TGTGCCAGCAGTTTATTAGCGGGGCAAGGAGAGCAGTACTTC. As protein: CASSLLAGQGEQYF.

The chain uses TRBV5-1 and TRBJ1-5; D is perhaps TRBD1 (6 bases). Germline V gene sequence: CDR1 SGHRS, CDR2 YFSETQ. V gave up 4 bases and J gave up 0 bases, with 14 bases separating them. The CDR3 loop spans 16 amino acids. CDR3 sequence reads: CASSPGTSYSNQPQHF. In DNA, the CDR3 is TGCGCCAGCAGCCCCGGGACATCGTATAGCAATCAGCCCCAGCATTTT.

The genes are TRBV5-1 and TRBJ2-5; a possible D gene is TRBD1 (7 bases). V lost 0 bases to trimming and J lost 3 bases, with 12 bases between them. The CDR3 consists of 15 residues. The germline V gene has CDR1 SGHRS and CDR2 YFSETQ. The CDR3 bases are TGCGCCAGCAGCTTGGCAGGGGGGTTCGAAGAGACCCAGTACTTC. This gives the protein CASSLAGGFEETQYF.

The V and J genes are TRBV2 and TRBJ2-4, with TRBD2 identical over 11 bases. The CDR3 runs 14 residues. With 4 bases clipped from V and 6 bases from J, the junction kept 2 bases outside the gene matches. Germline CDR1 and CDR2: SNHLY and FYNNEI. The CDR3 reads CASSATSGGNIQYF. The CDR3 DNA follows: TGTGCCAGCAGTGCCACTAGCGGGGGAAACATTCAGTACTTC.

The CDR3 nucleotides are TGTGCCAGTAGGCCAATCCACCTTAGTGAAAAACTGTTTTTT. It yields the protein CASRPIHLSEKLFF. This chain uses TRBV19 with TRBJ1-4, with D unclear. The germline CDR1 and CDR2 sequences are LNHDA and SQIVND (reference sequence). The V gene lost 6 bases and the J gene lost 7 bases, with 15 bases spanning the gap. The CDR3 spans 14 residues.

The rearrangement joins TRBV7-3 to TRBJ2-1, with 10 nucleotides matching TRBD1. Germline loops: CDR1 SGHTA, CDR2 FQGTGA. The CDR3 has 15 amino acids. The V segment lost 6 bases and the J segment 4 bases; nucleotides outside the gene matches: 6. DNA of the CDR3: TGTGCCAGCAGGTCCGGGACAGGGGCTTACAATGAGCAGTTCTTC. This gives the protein CASRSGTGAYNEQFF.

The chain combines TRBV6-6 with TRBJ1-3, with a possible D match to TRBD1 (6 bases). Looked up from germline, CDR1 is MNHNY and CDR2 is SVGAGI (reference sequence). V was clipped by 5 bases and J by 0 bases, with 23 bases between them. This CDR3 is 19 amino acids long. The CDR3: CASSRVMPGQRRSGNTIYF. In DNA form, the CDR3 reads TGTGCCAGCAGTCGGGTAATGCCAGGACAGAGACGCTCTGGAAACACCATATATTTT.

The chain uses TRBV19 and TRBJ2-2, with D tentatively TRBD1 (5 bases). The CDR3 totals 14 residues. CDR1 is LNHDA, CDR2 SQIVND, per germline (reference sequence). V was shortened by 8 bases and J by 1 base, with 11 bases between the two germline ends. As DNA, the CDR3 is TGTGCCAGTGCACCACAGGTGAACACCGGGGAGCTGTTTTTT. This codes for CASAPQVNTGELFF.

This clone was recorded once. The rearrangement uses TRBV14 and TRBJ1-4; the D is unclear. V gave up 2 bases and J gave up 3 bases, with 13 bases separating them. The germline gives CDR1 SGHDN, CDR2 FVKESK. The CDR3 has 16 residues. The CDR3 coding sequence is TGTGCCAGCAGCCAACCCGGGTGGGGAGCTAATGAAAAACTGTTTTTT. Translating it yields CASSQPGWGANEKLFF.

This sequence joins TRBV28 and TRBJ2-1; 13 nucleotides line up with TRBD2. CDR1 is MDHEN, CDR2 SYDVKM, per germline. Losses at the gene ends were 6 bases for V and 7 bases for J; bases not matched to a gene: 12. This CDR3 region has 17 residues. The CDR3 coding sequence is TGTGCCAGCAGCCGAACACTAGCGGGAGGGCTCGGGAATGAGCAGTTCTTC. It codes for CASSRTLAGGLGNEQFF.

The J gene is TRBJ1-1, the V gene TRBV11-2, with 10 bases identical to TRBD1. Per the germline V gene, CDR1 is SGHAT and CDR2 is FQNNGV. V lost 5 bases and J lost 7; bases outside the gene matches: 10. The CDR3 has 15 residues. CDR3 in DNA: TGTGCCAGCAGCGTGCCCGGGACAGGGGCCCGTGAAGCTTTCTTT. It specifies CASSVPGTGAREAFF.

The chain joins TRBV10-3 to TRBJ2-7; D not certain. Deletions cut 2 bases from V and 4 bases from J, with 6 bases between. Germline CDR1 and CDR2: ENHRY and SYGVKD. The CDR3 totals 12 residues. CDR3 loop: CAISEGPYEQYF. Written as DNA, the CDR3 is TGTGCCATCAGTGAGGGGCCTTACGAGCAGTACTTC.

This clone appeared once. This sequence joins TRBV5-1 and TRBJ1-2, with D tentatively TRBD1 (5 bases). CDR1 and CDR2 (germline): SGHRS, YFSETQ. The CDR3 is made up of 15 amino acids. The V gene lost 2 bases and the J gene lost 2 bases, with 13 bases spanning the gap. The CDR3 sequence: CASSLGAVINYGYTF. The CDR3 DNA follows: TGCGCCAGCAGCTTAGGGGCAGTGATAAACTATGGCTACACCTTC.

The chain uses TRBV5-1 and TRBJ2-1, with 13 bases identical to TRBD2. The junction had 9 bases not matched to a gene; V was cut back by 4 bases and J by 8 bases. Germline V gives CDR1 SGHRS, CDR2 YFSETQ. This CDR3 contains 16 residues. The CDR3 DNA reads TGCGCCAGCAGCCCCGGGACTAGCGGGAAGGTGGATGAGCAGTTCTTC. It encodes CASSPGTSGKVDEQFF.

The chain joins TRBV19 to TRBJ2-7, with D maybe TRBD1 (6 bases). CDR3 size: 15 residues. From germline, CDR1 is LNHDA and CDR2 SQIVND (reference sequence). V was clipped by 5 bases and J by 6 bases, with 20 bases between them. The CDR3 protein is CASSSSDRRTSEQYF. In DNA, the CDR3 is TGTGCCAGTAGTTCTTCAGACAGGCGTACGTCCGAGCAGTACTTC.

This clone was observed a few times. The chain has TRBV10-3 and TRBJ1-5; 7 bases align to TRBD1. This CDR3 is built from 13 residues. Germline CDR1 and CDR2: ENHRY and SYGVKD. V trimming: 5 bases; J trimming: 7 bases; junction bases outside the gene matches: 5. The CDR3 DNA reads TGTGCCATCAGTCGCGACAGGGAACAGCCCCAGCATTTT. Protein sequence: CAISRDREQPQHF.

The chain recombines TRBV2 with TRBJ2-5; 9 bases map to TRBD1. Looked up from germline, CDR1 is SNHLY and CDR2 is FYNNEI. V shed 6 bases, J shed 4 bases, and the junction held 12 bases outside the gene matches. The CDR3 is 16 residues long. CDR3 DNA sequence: TGTGCCAGCAGGGCATTTGGACAGGGGACGGGAGAGACCCAGTACTTC. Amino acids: CASRAFGQGTGETQYF.